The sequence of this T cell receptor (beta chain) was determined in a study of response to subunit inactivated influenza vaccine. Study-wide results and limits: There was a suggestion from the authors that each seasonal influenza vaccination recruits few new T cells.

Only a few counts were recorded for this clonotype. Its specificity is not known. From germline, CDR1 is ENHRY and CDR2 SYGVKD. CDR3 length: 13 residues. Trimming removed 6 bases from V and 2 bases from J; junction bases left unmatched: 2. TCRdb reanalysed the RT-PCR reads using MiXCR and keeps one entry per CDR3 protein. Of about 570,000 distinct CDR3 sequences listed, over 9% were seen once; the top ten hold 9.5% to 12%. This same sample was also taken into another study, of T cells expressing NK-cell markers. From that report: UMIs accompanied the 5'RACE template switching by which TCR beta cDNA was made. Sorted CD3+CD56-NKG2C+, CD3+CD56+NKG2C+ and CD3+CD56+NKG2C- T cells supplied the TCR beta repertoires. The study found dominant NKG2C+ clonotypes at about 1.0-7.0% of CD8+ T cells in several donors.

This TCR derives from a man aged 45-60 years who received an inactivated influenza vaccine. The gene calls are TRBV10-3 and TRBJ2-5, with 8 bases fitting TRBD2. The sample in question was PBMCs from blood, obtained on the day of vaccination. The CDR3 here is CAIRIAGQETQYF. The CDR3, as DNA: TGTGCCATCAGAATAGCGGGACAAGAGACCCAGTACTTC.